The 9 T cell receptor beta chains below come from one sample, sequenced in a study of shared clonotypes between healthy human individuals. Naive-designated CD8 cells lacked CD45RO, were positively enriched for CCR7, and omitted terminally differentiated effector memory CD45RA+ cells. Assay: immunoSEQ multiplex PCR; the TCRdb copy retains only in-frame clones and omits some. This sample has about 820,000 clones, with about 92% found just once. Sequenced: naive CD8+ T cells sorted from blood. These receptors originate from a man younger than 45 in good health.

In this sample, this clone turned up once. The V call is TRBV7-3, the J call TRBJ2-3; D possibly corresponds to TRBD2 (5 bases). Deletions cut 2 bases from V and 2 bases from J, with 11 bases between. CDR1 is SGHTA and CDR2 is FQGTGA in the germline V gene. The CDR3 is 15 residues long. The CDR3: CASSLELATTDTQYF. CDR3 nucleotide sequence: TGTGCCAGCAGCTTAGAGCTAGCTACCACAGATACGCAGTATTTT.

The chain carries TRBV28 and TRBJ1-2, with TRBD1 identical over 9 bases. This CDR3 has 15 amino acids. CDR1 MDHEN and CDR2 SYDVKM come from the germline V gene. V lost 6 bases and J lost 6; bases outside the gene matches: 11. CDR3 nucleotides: TGTGCCAGCAGAAACACAGGGGGCGAGTGGCATGGCTACACCTTC. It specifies CASRNTGGEWHGYTF.

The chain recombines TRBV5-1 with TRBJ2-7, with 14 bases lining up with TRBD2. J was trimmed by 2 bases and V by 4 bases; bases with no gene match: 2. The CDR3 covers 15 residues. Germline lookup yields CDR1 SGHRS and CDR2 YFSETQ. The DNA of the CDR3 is TGCGCCAGCAGCCAGACTAGCGGGAGGGCCTACGAGCAGTACTTC. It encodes CASSQTSGRAYEQYF.

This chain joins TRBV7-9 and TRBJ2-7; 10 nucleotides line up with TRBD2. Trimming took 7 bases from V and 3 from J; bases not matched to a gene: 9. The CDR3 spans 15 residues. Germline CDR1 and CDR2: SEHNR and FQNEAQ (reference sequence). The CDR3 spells CASTGGPSGSYEQYF. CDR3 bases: TGTGCCAGCACAGGAGGACCTAGCGGGAGCTACGAGCAGTACTTC.

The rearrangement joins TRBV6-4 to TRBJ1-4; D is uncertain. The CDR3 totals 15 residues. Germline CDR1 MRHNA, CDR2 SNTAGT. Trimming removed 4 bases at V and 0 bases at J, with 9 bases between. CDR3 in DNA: TGTGCCAGCAGTGCCTCCCTAGCAACTAATGAAAAACTGTTTTTT. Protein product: CASSASLATNEKLFF.

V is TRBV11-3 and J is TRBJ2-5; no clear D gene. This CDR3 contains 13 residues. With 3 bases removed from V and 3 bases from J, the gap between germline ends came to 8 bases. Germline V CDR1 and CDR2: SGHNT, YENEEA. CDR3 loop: CASSLGQKETQYF. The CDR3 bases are TGTGCCAGCAGCTTGGGTCAGAAAGAGACCCAGTACTTC.

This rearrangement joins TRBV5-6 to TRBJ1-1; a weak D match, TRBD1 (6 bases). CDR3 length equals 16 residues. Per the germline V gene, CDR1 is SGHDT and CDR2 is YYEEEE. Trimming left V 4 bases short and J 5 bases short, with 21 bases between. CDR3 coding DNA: TGTGCCAGCAGCCCCCCCCTCCGAACTACAGGGACTGAAGCTTTCTTT. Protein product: CASSPPLRTTGTEAFF. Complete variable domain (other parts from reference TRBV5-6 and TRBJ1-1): DAGVTQSPTHLIKTRGQQVTLRCSPKSGHDTVSWYQQALGQGPQFIFQYYEEEERQRGNFPDRFSGHQFPNYSSELNVNALLLGDSALYLCASSPPLRTTGTEAFFGQGTRLTVV.

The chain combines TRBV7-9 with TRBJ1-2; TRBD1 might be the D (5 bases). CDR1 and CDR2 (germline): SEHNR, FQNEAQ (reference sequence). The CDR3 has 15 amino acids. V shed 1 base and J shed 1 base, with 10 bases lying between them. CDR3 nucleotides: TGTGCCAGCAGCTTAGATGGGGGGAATAACTATGGCTACACCTTC. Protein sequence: CASSLDGGNNYGYTF.

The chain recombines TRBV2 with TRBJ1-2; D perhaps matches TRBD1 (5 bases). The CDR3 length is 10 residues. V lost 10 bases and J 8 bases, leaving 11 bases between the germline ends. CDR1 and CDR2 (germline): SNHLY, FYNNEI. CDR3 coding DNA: TGTGCCACCTCCAGGGAGGGCTACACCTTC. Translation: CATSREGYTF.